The 18 T cell receptor beta chains listed next were all sequenced from one sample in a study of cytomegalovirus exposure and HLA in healthy donors. The PCR contained 60 Vbeta and 13 Jbeta primers. Assay: immunoSEQ multiplex PCR; the TCRdb copy retains only in-frame clones and omits some. The sample yields under 150,000 clones, over 65% seen once. Sample: PBMCs. Source of these receptors: a male donor in good health and CMV-seronegative.

The rearrangement uses TRBV27 and TRBJ2-5, with 10 bases that match TRBD2. The CDR3 runs 15 residues. Germline V gives CDR1 MNHEY, CDR2 SMNVEV (reference sequence). The V gene end was trimmed by 6 bases and the J gene end by 4 bases; junction bases not matched to a gene: 8. The CDR3 nucleotides read TGTGCCAGCAGACTAGCGGGATCTATCTCAGAGACCCAGTACTTC. It codes for CASRLAGSISETQYF.

This chain links TRBV21-1 with TRBJ2-7; the D call of TRBD2 is as the table states it, not checked on the DNA. TRBV21-1 is a pseudogene segment. The CDR3 contains 18 residues. The CDR3 DNA is TGTGCCAGCAGCAAAACACTAGCGGGAGTCCAAACCTCCTACGAGCAGTACTTC. It yields the protein CASSKTLAGVQTSYEQYF.

The chain has TRBV27 and TRBJ1-5; no reliable D call. Trimming took off 3 bases at V and 5 bases at J, with 8 bases between the two ends. Germline values: CDR1 MNHEY, CDR2 SMNVEV (reference sequence). The CDR3 spans 13 residues. CDR3 residues: CASSFGTDQPQHF. Written as DNA, the CDR3 is TGTGCCAGCAGTTTTGGAACAGATCAGCCCCAGCATTTT.

The chain carries TRBV27 and TRBJ2-1, with 8 bases that match TRBD2. This CDR3 region has 13 residues. V lost 9 bases and J lost 14; bases outside the gene matches: 15. Looked up from germline, CDR1 is MNHEY and CDR2 is SMNVEV (reference sequence). Here the CDR3 DNA reads TGTGCCAGTACCCCGACCCAAGCGGGAGAAAAGTTCTTC. Its protein product is CASTPTQAGEKFF.

CDR3 amino acids: CASRLAKDTGELFF. CDR3 sequence (DNA): TGTGCCAGCAGACTAGCTAAGGACACCGGGGAGCTGTTTTTT. The chain has TRBV27 and TRBJ2-2, with a tentative D call TRBD2 (6 bases). There are 14 residues in the CDR3. Between the trimmed V and J ends, which lost 6 bases and 3 bases, there was a span of 11 bases. CDR1 is MNHEY, CDR2 SMNVEV, per germline (reference sequence).

This clone has just a few counts. The chain has TRBV27 and TRBJ1-5; D is unresolved. The ends were cut back, 3 bases at V and 0 bases at J, with 6 bases in the middle. This CDR3 is built from 14 residues. The germline CDR1 and CDR2 sequences are MNHEY and SMNVEV (reference sequence). The CDR3 is CASSLESSNQPQHF. The CDR3 bases are TGTGCCAGCAGTTTGGAGTCTAGCAATCAGCCCCAGCATTTT.

The chain employs TRBV4-1 and TRBJ2-1; 9 nucleotides align to TRBD2. The CDR3 runs to 15 residues. With V trimmed by 4 bases and J by 13 bases, 14 bases remained unmatched. Germline V gives CDR1 MGHRA, CDR2 YSYEKL. CDR3 bases: TGCGCCAGCAGCCCAACGTCGGGCGGGAGGGCCGATCAGTTCTTC. Its protein product is CASSPTSGGRADQFF.

The gene calls are TRBV4-3 and TRBJ2-3; tentative D call: TRBD1 (7 bases). V lost 3 bases and J lost 3, with 16 bases in between. This CDR3 is built from 16 residues. The V gene's germline CDR1 is LGHNA and CDR2 YSLEER. The CDR3 DNA reads TGCGCCAGCAGCCACGGTTTGGAGGGGGCAACAGATACGCAGTATTTT. Its translation is CASSHGLEGATDTQYF.

This sequence joins TRBV27 and TRBJ2-5; TRBD2 might be the D (6 bases). Matching the DNA end better, TRBJ2-7 makes the J call doubtful. CDR1 is MNHEY and CDR2 is SMNVEV in the germline V gene (reference sequence). CDR3 length: 13 amino acids. The CDR3 here is CASSPHGGYEQYF. The CDR3, as DNA: TGTGCCAGCAGCCCTCACGGGGGTTACGAGCAGTACTTC.

The V and J genes are TRBV27 and TRBJ1-1; 10 bases line up with TRBD1. The CDR3 is 16 residues long. V shed 5 bases, J shed 11 bases, and the junction held 17 bases outside the gene matches. Germline lookup yields CDR1 MNHEY and CDR2 SMNVEV (reference sequence). The CDR3 DNA sequence: TGTGCCAGCAGTCTAACCTCCGTCGGGACAGGGGCAGTGGCTTTCTTT. Translation gives CASSLTSVGTGAVAFF.

The V call is TRBV7-2, the J call TRBJ2-1; a possible D gene is TRBD2 (6 bases). The CDR3 is made up of 16 amino acids. In germline, CDR1 is SGHTA, CDR2 FQGNSA. V dropped 1 base and J dropped 8 bases, with 18 bases sitting between them. The CDR3 loop is CASSLGFGVLAHEQFF. The CDR3, as DNA: TGTGCCAGCAGCTTAGGGTTCGGCGTACTAGCCCATGAGCAGTTCTTC.

V and J are TRBV4-1 and TRBJ2-1, with 9 positions matching TRBD1. Per the germline V gene, CDR1 is MGHRA and CDR2 is YSYEKL. Trimming removed 5 bases from V and 7 bases from J; junction bases left unmatched: 6. The CDR3 covers 14 residues. The CDR3 DNA is TGCGCCAGCAGCGCTGGGACAGGGACTAATGAGCAGTTCTTC. Its protein is CASSAGTGTNEQFF.

A few counts support this clone. This CDR3 is missing its conserved last phenylalanine or tryptophan, likely due to a read error. No DNA is shown, since the ends of the CDR3 on it are uncertain; the CDR3 is the one TCRdb lists. The chain's CDR3 is CASSVGGGTDTPYS. The chain carries TRBV6-4 and TRBJ2-3; the DNA was not compared with TRBD2, the D call given in the table. The CDR3 is 14 residues long, ends included. Germline values: CDR1 MRHNA, CDR2 SNTAGT.

This clone was counted between two and nine times. The chain joins TRBV7-2 to TRBJ2-1; D is possibly TRBD2 (5 bases). CDR1 is SGHTA and CDR2 is FQGNSA in the germline V gene. The CDR3 has 16 residues. Deletions cut 5 bases from V and 3 bases from J, with 17 bases between. The CDR3 bases are TGTGCCAGCAGCCCTCGGGGTCCTGCGGGCTACAATGAGCAGTTCTTC. Translation gives CASSPRGPAGYNEQFF.

This clone appeared a single time. The chain employs TRBV2 and TRBJ2-7; a weak D match, TRBD1 (6 bases). Trimming left V 4 bases short and J 6 bases short, with 16 bases between. The CDR3 extends over 14 amino acids. Germline V gene data show CDR1 as SNHLY and CDR2 as FYNNEI. The CDR3 sequence: CASSGGGPRGEQYF. The DNA for the CDR3 is TGTGCCAGCAGTGGAGGAGGCCCCAGGGGCGAGCAGTACTTC.

The CDR3 DNA sequence: TGCGCCAGCAGCCAAGCGGGACAGGACTACAATGAGCAGTTCTTC. It yields the protein CASSQAGQDYNEQFF. This chain joins TRBV4-1 and TRBJ2-1; 8 bases match TRBD1. This CDR3 region has 15 residues. Germline V lookup: CDR1 MGHRA, CDR2 YSYEKL. With V trimmed by 1 base and J by 3 bases, 2 bases remained unmatched.

The chain joins TRBV6-5 to TRBJ2-7, with TRBD1 matching over 11 bases. The V segment lost 5 bases and the J segment 6 bases; nucleotides outside the gene matches: 9. The CDR3 runs to 15 residues. CDR1 MNHEY and CDR2 SVGAGI come from the germline V gene. CDR3 bases: TGTGCCAGCAGTGGACAGGGGGCTTCCCTAGGCGAGCAGTACTTC. It specifies CASSGQGASLGEQYF.

The CDR3 here is CASRWDSYNEQFF. CDR3 in DNA: TGTGCCAGCAGGTGGGACAGTTACAATGAGCAGTTCTTC. J is TRBJ2-1 and V is TRBV6-5, with 7 bases lining up with TRBD1. V lost 6 bases to trimming and J lost 4 bases; unmatched junction nucleotides: 3. CDR3 length: 13 residues. Germline values: CDR1 MNHEY, CDR2 SVGAGI.